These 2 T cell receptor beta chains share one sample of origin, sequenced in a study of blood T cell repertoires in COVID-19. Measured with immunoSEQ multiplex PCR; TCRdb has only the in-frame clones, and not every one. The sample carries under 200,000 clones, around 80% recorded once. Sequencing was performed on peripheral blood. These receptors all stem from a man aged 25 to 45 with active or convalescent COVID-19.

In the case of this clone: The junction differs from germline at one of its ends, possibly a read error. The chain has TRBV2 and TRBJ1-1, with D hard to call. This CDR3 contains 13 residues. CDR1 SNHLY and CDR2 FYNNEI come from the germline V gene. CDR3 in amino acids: CASSETGEGWIVF. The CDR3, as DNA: TGTGCCAGCAGTGAAACCGGCGAGGGATGGATCGTCTTT.

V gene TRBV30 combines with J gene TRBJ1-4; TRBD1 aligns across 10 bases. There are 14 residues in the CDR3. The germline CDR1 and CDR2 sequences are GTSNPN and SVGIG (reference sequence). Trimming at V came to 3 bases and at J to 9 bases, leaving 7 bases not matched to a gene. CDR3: CAWRPGQGRKKLFF. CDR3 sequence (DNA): TGTGCCTGGAGACCGGGACAGGGGCGGAAAAAACTGTTTTTT.